This TCR beta chain emerged from a study of T cell responses to AZD1222 COVID-19 vaccine. General study findings and limits: Of the AZD1222 recipients, only 5 or 6 were seropositive at baseline.

In regard to this clone: As yet, its antigen is unknown.

Trimming removed 2 bases from V and 5 bases from J, with 10 bases in between. The CDR3 length is 14 residues. Germline CDR1 SEHNR, CDR2 FQNEAQ (reference sequence). Method: immunoSEQ multiplex PCR; TCRdb's copy keeps in-frame clones and lacks some. The data hold around 150,000 clones, with just under 95% observed a single time. The TCR was taken from an adult in good health. Sequenced here: peripheral blood, sampled on day 0 of AZD1222 vaccination. The chain joins TRBV7-9 to TRBJ2-1; D remains ambiguous. The CDR3, as DNA: TGTGCCAGCAGCTTATGGGATCCTAACAATGAGCAGTTCTTC. Its protein is CASSLWDPNNEQFF.